The clone carrying this T cell receptor beta chain has just one count. Its antigen is still unknown. Profiled with immunoSEQ multiplex PCR; TCRdb holds only in-frame clones, not every one. The sample lists around 26,000 clones, roughly 79% occurring once. The CDR3 runs 14 residues. Germline V gives CDR1 SGHNT, CDR2 YYREEE (reference sequence). Trimming cost V 0 bases and J 3 bases, with 7 bases left between them. This sample stems from a study of OX40 agonist ivuxolimab in advanced cancers. Study-wide results and caveats: The CD4+ and CD8+ T cells in the blood had expanded clonally by week 6 at 0.1 to 3.0 mg/kg.

Specimen: CD4+ or CD8+ T cells sorted from blood, collected in a trial of the OX40 agonist ivuxolimab. The origin of this receptor is an adult with an advanced solid tumor such as melanoma, head and neck, liver or kidney cancer. The chain couples TRBV5-4 to TRBJ2-1; no reliable D call. The CDR3 here is CASSLVGDYNEQFF. DNA of the CDR3: TGTGCCAGCAGCTTGGTTGGCGACTACAATGAGCAGTTCTTC.